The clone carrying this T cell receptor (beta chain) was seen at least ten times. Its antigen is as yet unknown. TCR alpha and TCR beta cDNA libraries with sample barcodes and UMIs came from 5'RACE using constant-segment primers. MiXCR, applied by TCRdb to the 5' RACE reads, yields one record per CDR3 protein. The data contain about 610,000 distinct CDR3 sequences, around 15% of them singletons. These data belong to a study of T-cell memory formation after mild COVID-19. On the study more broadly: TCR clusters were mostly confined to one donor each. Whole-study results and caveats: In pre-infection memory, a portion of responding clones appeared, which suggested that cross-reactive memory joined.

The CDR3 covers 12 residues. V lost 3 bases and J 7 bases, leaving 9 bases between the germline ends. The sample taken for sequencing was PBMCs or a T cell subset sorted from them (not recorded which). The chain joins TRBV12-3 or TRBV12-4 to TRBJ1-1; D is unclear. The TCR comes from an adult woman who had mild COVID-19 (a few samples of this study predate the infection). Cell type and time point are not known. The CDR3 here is CASSFRRGEAFF. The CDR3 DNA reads TGTGCCAGCAGTTTTCGTCGGGGTGAAGCTTTCTTT.